Included here is one T cell receptor beta chain sequence, with context. The data were obtained in a study of T cell clones after liver transplantation. Repertoires were generated with immunoSEQ multiplex PCR, while TCRdb's copy carries only in-frame clones and drops some. The sample contains more than 45,000 clones, around two thirds of which appear only once. The CDR3 runs 13 residues. The V gene lost 4 bases and the J gene lost 5 bases, with 11 bases spanning the gap. Germline V gene sequence: CDR1 MNHNY, CDR2 SVGAGI (reference sequence). The rearrangement joins TRBV6-6 to TRBJ1-1; D ambiguous. This sequence was found in a human patient who received a liver transplant. Some T cells may possibly be graft donor cells. The sequencing here drew on CD4+ T cells from blood, taken at the approximately 16-month timepoint. CDR3 amino acids: CASSSPSSTEAFF. The CDR3 DNA follows: TGTGCCAGCAGTTCCCCCAGTTCGACTGAAGCTTTCTTT.